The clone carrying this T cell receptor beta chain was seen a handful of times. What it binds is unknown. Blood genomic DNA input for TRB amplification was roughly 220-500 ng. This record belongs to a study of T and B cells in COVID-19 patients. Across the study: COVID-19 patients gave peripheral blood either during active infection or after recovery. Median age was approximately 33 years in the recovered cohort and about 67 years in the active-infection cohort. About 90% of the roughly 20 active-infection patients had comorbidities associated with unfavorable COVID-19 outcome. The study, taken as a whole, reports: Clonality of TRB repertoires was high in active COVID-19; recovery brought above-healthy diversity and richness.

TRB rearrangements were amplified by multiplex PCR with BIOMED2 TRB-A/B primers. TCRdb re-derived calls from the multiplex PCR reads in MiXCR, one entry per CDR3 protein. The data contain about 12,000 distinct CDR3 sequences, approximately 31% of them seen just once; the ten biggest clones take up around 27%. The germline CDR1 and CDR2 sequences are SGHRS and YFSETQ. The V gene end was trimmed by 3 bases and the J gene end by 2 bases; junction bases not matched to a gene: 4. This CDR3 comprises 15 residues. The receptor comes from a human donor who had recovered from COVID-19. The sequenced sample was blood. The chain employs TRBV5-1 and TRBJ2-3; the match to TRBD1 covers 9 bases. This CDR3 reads CASSWGQGTTDTQYF. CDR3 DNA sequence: TGCGCCAGCAGCTGGGGACAGGGAACCACAGATACGCAGTATTTT.